These 7 T cell receptor beta chains came from one sample sequenced in a study of cytomegalovirus exposure and HLA in healthy donors. Data came from immunoSEQ multiplex PCR; TCRdb stores just in-frame clones and leaves some out. Of some 79,000 clones in the sample, around 94% were seen once. The sequencing sample was made of PBMCs. The receptors here all came from a young woman in good health and CMV-seropositive.

This chain joins TRBV2 and TRBJ1-5; D possibly corresponds to TRBD1 (6 bases). From germline, CDR1 is SNHLY and CDR2 FYNNEI. V was trimmed by 2 bases and J by 3 bases, leaving 14 bases between them. CDR3 length equals 16 residues. For the CDR3, the DNA is TGTGCCAGCAGTGAACGGGGGGCACATCTCAATCAGCCCCAGCATTTT. Translating gives CASSERGAHLNQPQHF.

There are a few counts of this clone. V is TRBV7-9 and J is TRBJ1-2; 9 positions agree with TRBD1. The trim removed 5 bases at V and 4 bases at J, leaving 11 bases unmatched. The CDR3 loop spans 16 amino acids. CDR1 and CDR2 (germline): SEHNR, FQNEAQ (reference sequence). CDR3 sequence (DNA): TGTGCCAGCAGCCGGGGACAGGGCCAATCCGGCTATGGCTACACCTTC. Translated: CASSRGQGQSGYGYTF.

V gene TRBV2 combines with J gene TRBJ2-7, with TRBD1 matching 10 bases. The CDR3 has 15 amino acids. The germline gives CDR1 SNHLY, CDR2 FYNNEI. V lost 7 bases, J lost 2 bases, and 8 bases stayed unmatched. In DNA, the CDR3 is TGTGCCAGCACCCTGGGACAGGGGCTTCCCTACGAGCAGTACTTC. It translates to CASTLGQGLPYEQYF. The variable domain in full, with the rest retrieved from reference TRBV2 and TRBJ2-7, is EPEVTQTPSHQVTQMGQEVILRCVPISNHLYFYWYRQILGQKVEFLVSFYNNEISEKSEIFDDQFSVERPDGSNFTLKIRSTKLEDSAMYFCASTLGQGLPYEQYFGPGTRLTVT.

This chain uses TRBV7-2 with TRBJ2-7, with 7 bases aligning to TRBD1. This CDR3 has 14 amino acids. Looked up from germline, CDR1 is SGHTA and CDR2 is FQGNSA. Trimming removed 6 bases from V and 0 bases from J; junction bases left unmatched: 5. The DNA for the CDR3 is TGTGCCAGCAGTCCGACAGGGTCCTCCTACGAGCAGTACTTC. It translates to CASSPTGSSYEQYF.

The chain employs TRBV11-2 and TRBJ1-4; 10 bases match TRBD1. CDR3 length equals 16 residues. The germline CDR1 and CDR2 sequences are SGHAT and FQNNGV. V gave up 0 bases and J gave up 13 bases; unmatched junction bases: 11. CDR3 sequence reads: CASSLDTGATGGLLFF. CDR3 sequence (DNA): TGTGCCAGCAGCTTAGATACAGGCGCGACAGGGGGCCTACTGTTTTTT.

J is TRBJ1-1 and V is TRBV29-1; D is uncertain. The CDR3 spans 14 residues. The V end was cut by 5 bases, the J end by 0 bases, with 13 bases between. Germline V gene lookup returns CDR1 SQVTM and CDR2 ANQGSEA. The CDR3 bases are TGCAGCGTTACAATCGGAGGCATGAACACTGAAGCTTTCTTT. Encoded protein: CSVTIGGMNTEAFF.

The chain has TRBV6-5 and TRBJ2-3; D gene ambiguous. The CDR3 spans 13 residues. V lost 6 bases and J lost 1, with 8 bases in between. Germline CDR1 reads MNHEY; CDR2 reads SVGAGI. The CDR3 sequence is CASRRSRTDTQYF. The CDR3 DNA follows: TGTGCCAGCAGGCGGTCCCGCACAGATACGCAGTATTTT.